This T cell receptor beta chain was captured by sequencing in a study of identical twins (dated by TCRdb to the mid-2010s). Turning to the overall study: To test whether fetal clonotypes persist, this study deep-sequenced TCR alpha and beta repertoires from monozygotic twins, from unrelated adults of various ages, and from cord blood. To rule out contamination, the twin experiments were replicated at different times with different library preparation protocols. What the authors observed across the whole study: Abundant cord blood beta clonotypes carried fewer insertions; young adult naive repertoires showed a weaker similar trend, while memory repertoires showed none. Out-of-frame TCR alpha sharing in monozygotic twins was systematically underestimated by recombination models, whereas sharing between unrelated individuals was in agreement with the recombination models. Because the same donors could not be followed over many years, the conclusions depended on cross-sectional statistical analysis. Zero-insertion analyses could be partly confounded by invariant T cells such as MAIT and iNKT, although diverse VJ usage argued against such confounding for most clonotypes. Out-of-frame TCR alpha sequences shared between twins showed an excess of low generation-probability sequences compared with coincidental sharing between unrelated individuals. Excess twin sharing in beta out-of-frame sequences was weaker because fewer shared sequences lowered the signal-to-noise ratio.

Only healthy Caucasian donors were included. Three pairs of female monozygotic twins, all aged about 18 to 29 years, were included in the twin cohort. Peripheral blood mononuclear cells were used as the source from which RNA for TCR libraries was isolated. The germline V gene provides CDR1 SGHTA and CDR2 FQGNSA. Including cysteine and phenylalanine, the CDR3 has 14 amino acids. Kept here is only the CDR3 DNA, which spans 42 bases and is read in frame from base 1. A distance of 11 bases separates the germline ends of V and J, which lose 5 bases and 4 bases respectively. Library preparation used 5' RACE. The instrument given in TCRdb is Illumina HiSeq 2000. Template switching added a universal primer binding site, and the final cDNA carried a unique molecular identifier that allowed TCR cDNA molecules to be counted accurately. Specific primers in the conserved constant-segment region were used to synthesize first-strand cDNA for TCR alpha and beta chains. Each cDNA library was double barcoded, with a SMART-Mk sample barcode plus Illumina barcodes, to control for contamination. TruSeq adapter sequences, together with Illumina sample barcodes, were added in two successive PCR steps. TCR alpha and beta cDNA libraries were sequenced on the Illumina HiSeq platform with custom primers. The original pipeline was this. Unique molecular identifiers were extracted from raw reads with MiGEC, and CDR3 positions were determined with MiXCR. Recombination models were inferred per individual with the repgenHMM and IGoR tools using an EM algorithm. Shared clonotype analysis was performed with the tcR package in R, normalizing sharing by the product of cloneset sizes. To study raw recombination without the effects of thymic and clonal selection, out-of-frame nonproductive sequences were analyzed. TCRdb cleaned the public reads at Q25 with fastp, built clones with MiXCR and kept in-frame beta chains. CDR3 protein duplicates are merged, each entry listing the most common genes and DNA. TCRdb's processing, not the study's, gives the V and J calls here. The sample table holds 650,000 to 750,000 distinct CDR3 sequences, of which less than 25% were seen once. The top ten clonotypes cover over 4% of the sample.

As concerns this clonotype: Its antigen is not yet known. No clone much larger than this one lies a single base away; base qualities are absent.

In addition, the sample was reused for a study of T cells expressing NK-cell markers. Per that second paper: In sorted CD3+CD56+NKG2C+, CD3+CD56+NKG2C- and CD3+CD56-NKG2C+ T-cell subsets from eight donors, TCR beta-chain repertoires were profiled. Among the eight sequenced donors, only one was HCMV-seronegative, while the other seven were HCMV-seropositive. To restrict sorting to alphabetaTCR-expressing T cells, an anti-gammadeltaTCR antibody was added in several experiments. For 5 or 6 donors, the dominant CD3+CD56+NKG2C+ clonotypes were among the top 10 CD8+ clonotypes and accounted for 1.0-7.0% of CD8+ T cells. Those dominant clonotypes were again the most abundant among CD3+CD56-NKG2C+ cells in a handful of donors, at roughly 25-60.1%. Whether the expanded NKG2C-expressing T cell clones were specific for HCMV antigens remained unclear. The eight sequenced donors were randomly selected healthy volunteers, three men and five women. HCMV-specific IgG was detected in serum with a commercial ELISA kit to determine HCMV serostatus. For about 6 donors, unsorted PBMC were also used to sequence bulk peripheral blood T-cell repertoires. Reads were demultiplexed and grouped by UMI with MIGEC, and clonotypes were assembled and quantified with MiTCR. Only TCR cDNA sequences supported by at least two reads were kept to exclude erroneous sequences. The tcR package was used for downstream repertoire analysis, and clonotypes were matched between fractions using CDR3 nucleotide sequence together with V segment. VDJmatch was used to annotate antigen specificity against VDJdb, with one amino acid substitution in CDR3 permitted.

The sequence derives from a woman aged 18-30 years in good health. The sequenced sample was PBMCs. The V and J genes are TRBV7-2 and TRBJ2-2; the D gene is not confidently resolved. The CDR3 protein sequence reads: CASSDTGVTGELFF. Read as DNA, the sequence is TGTGCCAGCAGCGATACCGGAGTCACCGGGGAGCTGTTTTTT.